This T cell receptor beta chain derives from a study of blood T cell repertoires in COVID-19. Study background: Whether acute or convalescent, the COVID-19 samples came from the United States, Italy and Spain. T cells, B-cell-depleted T cells, or PBMCs supplied cDNA or gDNA.

In the source study's methods: Using reference gene primer amplification, nucleated cell counts were estimated. Assay used: immunoSEQ multiplex PCR; TCRdb lists only in-frame clones, some missing. V and J calls and clone size come straight from that table; D and trimming were deduced from the DNA. The sample has 380,000 or so clones; approximately 86% are singletons. Germline V lookup: CDR1 WSHSY, CDR2 SAAADI. J gave up 1 base and V 7 bases, and 2 bases lay outside the gene matches. The CDR3 extends over 13 amino acids. The Seattle patients, enrolled during active infection, were followed longitudinally.

The sequencing sample was made of peripheral blood. The gene calls are TRBV10-2 and TRBJ1-1; 8 nucleotides align to TRBD1. This receptor was taken from an older woman with COVID-19, enrolled during active disease. CDR3 nucleotides: TGCGCCAGCACCGGGACAGGGAACACTGAAGCTTTCTTT. Its translation is CASTGTGNTEAFF.